This TCR beta chain comes out of a study of PD-1 blockade in classical Hodgkin lymphoma. The germline CDR1 and CDR2 sequences are SGHDT and YYEEEE. The CDR3 runs 13 residues. V lost 0 bases to trimming and J lost 2 bases, with 4 bases between them. Study-wide points: It was CD4+ TCR diversity, not CD8+, that rose significantly by C4D1.

Time point defined: cycle 4 day 1 (C4D1), after five to seven weeks of nivolumab. Patients all relapsed after autologous stem cell transplantation, and there was variation in brentuximab vedotin exposure. Only a few counts were recorded for this clone. Its antigen is still unknown. Produced via immunoSEQ multiplex PCR; TCRdb's table is partial and in-frame only. The table has thousands of clones, approximately 70% seen once. The material sequenced was peripheral blood mononuclear cells (PBMCs), taken before the fourth cycle of nivolumab. This chain links TRBV5-6 with TRBJ2-3, with no clear D. The sequence derives from a human donor with classical Hodgkin lymphoma. CDR3: CASSLGPTDTQYF. The CDR3 DNA sequence: TGTGCCAGCAGCTTGGGCCCCACAGATACGCAGTATTTT. The full variable domain, with the rest looked up from reference TRBV5-6 and TRBJ2-3, is DAGVTQSPTHLIKTRGQQVTLRCSPKSGHDTVSWYQQALGQGPQFIFQYYEEEERQRGNFPDRFSGHQFPNYSSELNVNALLLGDSALYLCASSLGPTDTQYFGPGTRLTVL.